This is a list of T cell receptor beta chains from one sample in a study of T-cell reconstitution after alpha-beta-depleted transplantation in children. TCRdb itself ran the PCR reads through MiXCR, one entry per CDR3 protein. The sample contains approximately 1,000,000 distinct CDR3 sequences, about 30% of which appear only once. The sample in question was PBMCs, mostly from graft donor cells, obtained 360 days after TCRalphabeta/CD19-depleted stem cell transplant. These receptors were collected from a boy in the first two years of life who had a stem cell transplant for SCID, so the T cells may come from the graft donor. The CDR3 runs from the conserved cysteine through the conserved F or W. A D gene is named only where the DNA matches it firmly. The size field is filled for only some rows; it gives once, few, many or a size class.

-	TRBJ1-1	few	TRBV6-5	TGTGCCAGCAGTTCATACACACCTAACACTGAAGCTTTCTTT	CASSSYTPNTEAFF
-	TRBJ1-3	-	TRBV7-3	TGTGCCAGCAGCTTCGTTAACAGGACCCCCATTCTGCCTCCTTTGAGTACTGGAAACACCATATATTTT	CASSFVNRTPILPPLSTGNTIYF
-	TRBJ1-3	-	TRBV12-3/TRBV12-4	TGTGCCAGCAGCCCTGTACAGGTCTCTGGAAACACCATATATTTT	CASSPVQVSGNTIYF
-	TRBJ1-5	-	TRBV12-3/TRBV12-4	TGTGCCAGCAGTTTAGATCCAGGGATCAATCAGCCCCAGCATTTT	CASSLDPGINQPQHF
-	TRBJ1-1	-	TRBV29-1	TGCAGCGTTGGGGAACAGGCCAACACTGAAGCTTTCTTT	CSVGEQANTEAFF
TRBD1	TRBJ1-1	few	TRBV5-1	TGCGCCAGCAGCGCCCGACAGGGGGCGGACACTGAAGCTTTCTTT	CASSARQGADTEAFF
-	TRBJ1-1	-	TRBV6-1	TGTGCCAGCACCCGAGCGGTGAACACTGAAGCTTTCTTT	CASTRAVNTEAFF
-	TRBJ2-7	-	TRBV28	TGTGCCAGCAGTCATGGGAGGGGGGGCGGCGAGCAGTACTTC	CASSHGRGGGEQYF
TRBD2	TRBJ2-1	-	TRBV9	TGTGCCAGCAGCCTCTTTAGACTAGCGGGATACAATGAGCAGTTCTTC	CASSLFRLAGYNEQFF
-	TRBJ2-2	-	TRBV7-3	TGTGCCAGCAGCTTTTGGGGGGCCCGGGAGCTGTTTTTT	CASSFWGARELFF
-	TRBJ1-4	-	TRBV12-3/TRBV12-4	TGTGCCAGCAGCCCTGGGACAAATTGGCGTGAAAAACTGTTTTTT	CASSPGTNWREKLFF
-	TRBJ1-1	few	TRBV20-1	TGCAGTGCCCAAAAGGACACTGAAGCTTTCTTT	CSAQKDTEAFF
-	TRBJ2-3	-	TRBV20-1	TGCAGTGCTAGAAGGCCAGGACTCAGCACAGATACGCAGTATTTT	CSARRPGLSTDTQYF
-	TRBJ1-2	once	TRBV5-5	TGTGCCAGCAGCCCCGGGCCGGGGAAAACTAACTATGGCTACACCTTC	CASSPGPGKTNYGYTF
TRBD1	TRBJ2-5	-	TRBV6-1	TGTGCCAGCAGTCCGACAGGGGATGTGGAGACCCAGTACTTC	CASSPTGDVETQYF
TRBD1	TRBJ2-3	few	TRBV5-1	TGCGCCAGCCATCGACAGGGTTTGAGGACAGATACGCAGTATTTT	CASHRQGLRTDTQYF
TRBD2	TRBJ2-3	-	TRBV5-1	TGCGCCAGCAGCTCTAGCGGGTCGATCACAGATACGCAGTATTTT	CASSSSGSITDTQYF
-	TRBJ2-5	few	TRBV7-9	TGTGCCAGCAGCTTTGGGTACCTCACAGGGGAGACCCAGTACTTC	CASSFGYLTGETQYF
TRBD2	TRBJ2-7	-	TRBV5-6	TGTGCCAGCAGCATTGGGTGGGCTAGCGGGGGGGCGGTCTACGAGCAATACTTC	CASSIGWASGGAVYEQYF
-	TRBJ2-7	few	TRBV7-9	TGTGCCAGCAGCTTAACACATGATGAGCAGTACTTC	CASSLTHDEQYF
TRBD1	TRBJ2-7	-	TRBV24-1	TGTGCCACCAGTGATGGGGGACAGGGCAACCCATACGAGCAGTACTTC	CATSDGGQGNPYEQYF
TRBD1	TRBJ1-4	-	TRBV28	TGTGCCAGCAGCTCCTATCGACAGGGAGCGGATGAAAAACTGTTTTTT	CASSSYRQGADEKLFF
-	TRBJ2-7	-	TRBV6-1	TGTGCCAGTCGGTCCAGACTCTCCTACGAGCAGTACTTC	CASRSRLSYEQYF
-	TRBJ1-3	few	TRBV20-1	TGCAGTGCTAGTTCGGGGACATTTGGAAACACCATATATTTT	CSASSGTFGNTIYF
TRBD1	TRBJ1-1	-	TRBV7-8	TGTGCCAGCAGCTTACGGGCAGGGGGTGTGAACACTGAAGCTTTCTTT	CASSLRAGGVNTEAFF
TRBD1	TRBJ1-2	many	TRBV29-1	TGCAGCGTTGAAAGGGACAGGGGTGAAACTAACACCTTC	CSVERDRGETNTF
TRBD1	TRBJ1-2	-	TRBV5-5	TGTGCCAGCAGCAGGAGTCAGGGGGTTTATGGCTACACCTTC	CASSRSQGVYGYTF
TRBD1	TRBJ2-7	few	TRBV7-2	TGTGCCAGCAGCCCGACTATGAGGACAGGATCCTACGAGCAGTACTTC	CASSPTMRTGSYEQYF
TRBD1	TRBJ1-3	-	TRBV5-5	TGTGCCAGCAGCCTCGCGGTGGGACAGAGGTGGAACACCATATATTTT	CASSLAVGQRWNTIYF
-	TRBJ2-7	few	TRBV7-8	TGTGCCAGCAGTCGACCGGGGAAGAATCCCTACGAGCAGTACTTC	CASSRPGKNPYEQYF
-	TRBJ1-2	many	TRBV6-6	TGTGCCAGCAGAGGCGGTAACTATGGCTACACCTTC	CASRGGNYGYTF
-	TRBJ1-6	few	TRBV12-3/TRBV12-4	TGTGCCAGCAGTTTAGTCCGGGTGGGTTCACCCCTCCACTTT	CASSLVRVGSPLHF
TRBD1	TRBJ1-3	once	TRBV4-1	TGCGCCAGCAGCCAAGATGGAGGACAGGCCCTAATGGGCTCTGGAAACACCATATATTTT	CASSQDGGQALMGSGNTIYF
-	TRBJ2-7	-	TRBV5-1	TGCGCCAGCAGCCCTCTCGGGGTCAGCTCCTACGAGCAGTACTTC	CASSPLGVSSYEQYF
-	TRBJ2-5	-	TRBV5-1	TGCGCCAGCAGCCTGGGATCAGCGTACCAAGAGACCCAGTACTTC	CASSLGSAYQETQYF
TRBD2	TRBJ2-1	-	TRBV19	TGTGCCAGTGAGTCGGGGGGAAACTCCTACAATGAGCAGTTCTTC	CASESGGNSYNEQFF
-	TRBJ2-4	few	TRBV20-1	TGCAGTGCTAAAGGGGATAGCAAAAACATTCAGTACTTC	CSAKGDSKNIQYF
-	TRBJ1-5	few	TRBV4-2	TGTGCCAGCAGCCATCCCGGGACACAATATCAGCCCCAGCATTTT	CASSHPGTQYQPQHF
-	TRBJ2-5	few	TRBV20-1	TGCAGTGCTGGAAATAACGGGGCAGAGACCCAGTACTTC	CSAGNNGAETQYF
-	TRBJ1-1	-	TRBV5-1	TGCGCCAGCAGCTTACAGGCGTACACTGAAGCTTTCTTT	CASSLQAYTEAFF
-	TRBJ2-1	few	TRBV6-2/TRBV6-3	TGTGCCAGCAGTCTACTAATTCGGGGGCGGGAGCAGTTCTTC	CASSLLIRGREQFF
-	TRBJ1-5	-	TRBV4-2	TGTGCCAGCAGCCAAGGTTTTGGGGTGAGCAATCAGCCCCAGCATTTT	CASSQGFGVSNQPQHF
-	TRBJ2-2	-	TRBV6-5	TGTGCCAGCAGTTACTCGATTGAGGGTCCGAACACCGGGGAGCTGTTTTTT	CASSYSIEGPNTGELFF
TRBD2	TRBJ2-1	few	TRBV6-1	TGTGCCAGCAGCCGGGGACTAGCGGGGGCCTACAATGAGCAGTTCTTC	CASSRGLAGAYNEQFF
-	TRBJ2-5	few	TRBV6-5	TGTGCCAGCAGTTCGCCCTTTTCCGAGACCCAGTACTTC	CASSSPFSETQYF
-	TRBJ2-5	few	TRBV10-3	TGTGCCATCAGTGGCGGGCAAGAGACCCAGTACTTC	CAISGGQETQYF
-	TRBJ1-5	few	TRBV29-1	TGCAGCGTCCGCGAAGGGGGTCAGCCCCAGCATTTT	CSVREGGQPQHF
TRBD2	TRBJ2-1	few	TRBV12-3/TRBV12-4	TGTGCCAGCAGTTTAGCCCTCCTTCCGGCGGGGGGCCGTAACAATGAGCAGTTCTTC	CASSLALLPAGGRNNEQFF
TRBD1	TRBJ2-1	-	TRBV12-3/TRBV12-4	TGTGCCAGCAGTTTAGGGACAGGGTGGGAGAATGAGCAGTTCTTC	CASSLGTGWENEQFF
TRBD1	TRBJ1-1	few	TRBV6-1	TGTGCCAGCAGACCCCAAGACAGACAGGGAAGAACTGAAGCTTTCTTT	CASRPQDRQGRTEAFF
-	TRBJ2-6	once	TRBV12-3/TRBV12-4	TGTGCCAGCAGTTTTGACGCCTCTGGGGCCAACGTCCTGACTTTC	CASSFDASGANVLTF
-	TRBJ1-3	-	TRBV28	TGTGCCAGCAGTTGGGAGGGATCTGGAAACACCATATATTTT	CASSWEGSGNTIYF
-	TRBJ2-2	many	TRBV2	TGTGCCAGCAGTGCTTGGACGGACACCGGGGAGCTGTTTTTT	CASSAWTDTGELFF
TRBD1	TRBJ2-7	-	TRBV5-1	TGCGCCAGCAGCCTCACCACAGGGGGGCCTTACGAGCAGTACTTC	CASSLTTGGPYEQYF
-	TRBJ2-2	-	TRBV4-1	TGCGCCAGCAGCCAAGACCCGGGACGCCTCACCGGGGAGCTGTTTTTT	CASSQDPGRLTGELFF